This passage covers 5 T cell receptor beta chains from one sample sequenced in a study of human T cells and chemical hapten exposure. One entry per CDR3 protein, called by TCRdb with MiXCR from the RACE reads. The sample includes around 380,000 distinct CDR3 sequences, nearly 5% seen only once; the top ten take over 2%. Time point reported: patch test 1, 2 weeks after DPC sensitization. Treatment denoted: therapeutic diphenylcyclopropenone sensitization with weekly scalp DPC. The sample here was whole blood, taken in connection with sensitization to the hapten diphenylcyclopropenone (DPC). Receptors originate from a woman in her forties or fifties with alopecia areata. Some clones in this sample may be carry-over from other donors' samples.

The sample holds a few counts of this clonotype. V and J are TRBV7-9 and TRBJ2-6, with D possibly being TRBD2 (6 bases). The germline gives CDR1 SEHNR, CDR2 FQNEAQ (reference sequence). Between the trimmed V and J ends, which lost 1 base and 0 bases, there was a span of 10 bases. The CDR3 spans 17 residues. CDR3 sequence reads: CASSLVGGLSGANVLTF. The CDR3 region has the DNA TGTGCCAGCAGCTTAGTTGGAGGGCTCTCTGGGGCCAACGTCCTGACTTTC.

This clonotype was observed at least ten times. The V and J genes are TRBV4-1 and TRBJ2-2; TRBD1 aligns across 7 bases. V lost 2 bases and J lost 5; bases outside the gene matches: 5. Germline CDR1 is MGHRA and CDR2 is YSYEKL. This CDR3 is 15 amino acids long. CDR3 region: CASSQPTGRTGELFF. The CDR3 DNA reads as TGCGCCAGCAGCCAACCGACAGGGCGTACCGGGGAGCTGTTTTTT.

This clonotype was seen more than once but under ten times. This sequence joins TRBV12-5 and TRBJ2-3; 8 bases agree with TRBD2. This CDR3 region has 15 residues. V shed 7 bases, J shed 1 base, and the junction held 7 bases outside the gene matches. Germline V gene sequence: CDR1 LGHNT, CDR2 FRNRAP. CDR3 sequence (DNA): TGTGCTAGTGCCCCGGCACTAGCGGGCACAGATACGCAGTATTTT. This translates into CASAPALAGTDTQYF.

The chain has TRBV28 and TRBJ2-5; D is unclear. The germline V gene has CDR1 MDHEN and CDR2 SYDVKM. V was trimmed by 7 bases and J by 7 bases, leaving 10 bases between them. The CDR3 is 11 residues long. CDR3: CASTRSGTQYF. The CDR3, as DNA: TGTGCCAGCACCCGATCGGGGACCCAGTACTTC. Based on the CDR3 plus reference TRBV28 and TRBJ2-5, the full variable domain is DVKVTQSSRYLVKRTGEKVFLECVQDMDHENMFWYRQDPGLGLRLIYFSYDVKMKEKGDIPEGYSVSREKKERFSLILESASTNQTSMYLCASTRSGTQYFGPGTRLLVL.

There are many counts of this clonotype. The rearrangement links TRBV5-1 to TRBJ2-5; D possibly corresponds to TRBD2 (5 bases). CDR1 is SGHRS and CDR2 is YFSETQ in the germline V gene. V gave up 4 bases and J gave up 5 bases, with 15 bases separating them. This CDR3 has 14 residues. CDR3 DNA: TGCGCCAGCAGCCCCACCGGACCGGGGGAGACCCAGTACTTC. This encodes CASSPTGPGETQYF.